This T cell receptor beta chain was captured in a study of blood T cell repertoires in COVID-19. On the study more broadly: Samples of COVID-19 (acute and convalescent) were obtained from the United States, Italy and Spain. PBMCs, B-cell-depleted T cells, or T cells were the source of the cDNA or gDNA that made up the material.

The assay was immunoSEQ multiplex PCR, and TCRdb's table has in-frame clones only and misses some. This sample has hundreds of thousands of clones, with over 70% found just once. The sample holds a few counts of this clone. The CDR3 extends over 13 amino acids. V was clipped by 5 bases and J by 4 bases, with 12 bases between them. Germline V lookup: CDR1 LNHDA, CDR2 SQIVND (reference sequence). The clonotype originates from a woman aged 80 or over with acute or convalescent COVID-19. J is TRBJ2-7 and V is TRBV19, with D possibly being TRBD1 (5 bases). Sequenced material: peripheral blood. The CDR3 region has the DNA TGTGCCAGTAGTGGCCAAGCAGGGTACGAGCAGTACTTC. Its translation: CASSGQAGYEQYF.